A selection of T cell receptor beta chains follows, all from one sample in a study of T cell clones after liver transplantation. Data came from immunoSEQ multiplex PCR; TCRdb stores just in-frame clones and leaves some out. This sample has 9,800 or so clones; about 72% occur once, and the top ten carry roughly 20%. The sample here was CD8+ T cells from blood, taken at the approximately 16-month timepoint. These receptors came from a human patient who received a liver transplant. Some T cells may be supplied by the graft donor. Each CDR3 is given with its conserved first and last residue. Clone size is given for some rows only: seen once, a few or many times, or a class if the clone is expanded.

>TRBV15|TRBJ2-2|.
CATSRGQNTGELFF
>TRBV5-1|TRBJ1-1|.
CASSFYSSDTEAFF
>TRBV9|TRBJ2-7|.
CASSVSGGTYEQYF
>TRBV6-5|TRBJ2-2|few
CASSLSLTGELFF
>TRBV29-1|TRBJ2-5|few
CSVEGTGAQETQYF
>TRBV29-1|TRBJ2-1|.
CSLTVSSYNEQFF
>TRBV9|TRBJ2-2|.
CASSARTGDTGELFF
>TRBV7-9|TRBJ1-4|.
CASSFIGLEEKLFF
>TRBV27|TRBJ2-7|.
CASSLLTIGSGEQYF
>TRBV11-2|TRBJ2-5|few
CASSLNGGAGPYQETQYF
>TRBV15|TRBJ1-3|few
CATSRDLGSGNTIYF
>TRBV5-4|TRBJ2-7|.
CASSLGFEQYF
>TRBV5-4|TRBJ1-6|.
CASSHDRGNSPLHF
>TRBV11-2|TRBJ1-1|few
CASSLVGGRTEAFF
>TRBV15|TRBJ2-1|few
CATSRVSGEYNEQFF
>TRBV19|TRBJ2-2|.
CASSIGRGTGELFF
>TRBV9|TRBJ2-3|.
CASSVSSGGGTDTQYF
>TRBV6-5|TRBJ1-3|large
CASSPGGADTIYF
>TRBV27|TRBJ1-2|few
CASSLSVGGSYGYTF
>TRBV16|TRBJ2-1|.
CASSRAGGGDEQFF
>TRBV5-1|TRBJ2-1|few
CASIPDPGGHNEQFF
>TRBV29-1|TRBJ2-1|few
CSVEWQNNEQFF
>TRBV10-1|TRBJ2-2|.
CASSRDTANTGELFF
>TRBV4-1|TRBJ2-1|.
CASSQLEYNEQFF
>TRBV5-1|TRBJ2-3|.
CASSSGQGADTQYF
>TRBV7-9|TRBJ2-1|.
CASSPFDRADEQFF
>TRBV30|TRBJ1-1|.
CAWSVAGGTEAFF
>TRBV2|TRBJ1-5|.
CASSEGTVQPQHF
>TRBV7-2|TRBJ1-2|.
CASSLVRAGSGYTF
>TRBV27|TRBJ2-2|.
CASSLISSLNTGELFF
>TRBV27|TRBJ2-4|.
CASSLREGVAKNIQYF
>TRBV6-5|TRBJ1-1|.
CASSPGTLNTEAFF
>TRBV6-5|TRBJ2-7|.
CASRPGQGTYEQYF
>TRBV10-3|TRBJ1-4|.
CAISEGGTGKDEKLFF
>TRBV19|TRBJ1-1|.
CASSPPNVVEAFF
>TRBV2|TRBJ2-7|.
CASSERGRPGEQYF
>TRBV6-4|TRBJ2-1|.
CASSAAPAAGGANEQFF